Detailed here is one T cell receptor beta chain. At one end, the junction sequence differs from germline, possibly due to a read error. Germline CDR1 is MNHNS and CDR2 is SASEGT. CDR3 length: 14 residues. The data are from a study of CD4 and CD8 cells across lung adenocarcinoma regions. Samples came from patients with localized non-small cell lung adenocarcinoma. TCRdb re-called the PCR reads through MiXCR, storing one row per CDR3 protein. This table has about 10,000 distinct CDR3 sequences, 40% to 55% appearing once. The chain is built from TRBV6-1 and TRBJ2-5; D gene unclear. This TCR came from a male donor with lung adenocarcinoma. The CD4 and CD8 labels of this study may be unreliable. Sequencing input: CD8+ T cells from the margin of a lung tumor. CDR3 amino acids: CASSDLGPSETQYF. CDR3 coding DNA: TGTGCCAGCAGTGATTTAGGTCCTTCAGAGACGCAGTACTTT.